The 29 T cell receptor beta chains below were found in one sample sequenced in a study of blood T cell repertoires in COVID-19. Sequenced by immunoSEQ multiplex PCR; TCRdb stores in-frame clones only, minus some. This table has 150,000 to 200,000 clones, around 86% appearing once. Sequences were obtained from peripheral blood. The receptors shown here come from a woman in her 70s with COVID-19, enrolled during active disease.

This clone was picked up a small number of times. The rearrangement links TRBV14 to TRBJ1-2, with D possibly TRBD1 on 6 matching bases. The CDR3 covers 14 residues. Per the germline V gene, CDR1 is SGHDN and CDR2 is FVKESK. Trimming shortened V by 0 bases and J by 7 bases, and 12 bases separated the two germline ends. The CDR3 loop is CASSQENRVGGYTF. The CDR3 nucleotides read TGTGCCAGCAGCCAAGAAAACAGGGTCGGTGGCTACACCTTC.

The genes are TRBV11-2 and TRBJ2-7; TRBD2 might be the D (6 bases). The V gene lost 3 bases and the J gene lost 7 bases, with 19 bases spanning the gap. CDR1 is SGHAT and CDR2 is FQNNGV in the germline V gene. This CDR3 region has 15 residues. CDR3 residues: CASSLSSGTLGEQYF. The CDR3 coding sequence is TGTGCCAGCAGCTTGAGTAGCGGAACTCTGGGGGAGCAGTACTTC.

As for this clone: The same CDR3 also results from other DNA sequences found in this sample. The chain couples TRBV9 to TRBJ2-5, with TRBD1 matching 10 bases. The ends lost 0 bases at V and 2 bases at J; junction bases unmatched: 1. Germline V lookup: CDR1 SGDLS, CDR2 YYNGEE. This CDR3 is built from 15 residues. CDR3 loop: CASSVGTGGQETQYF. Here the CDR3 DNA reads TGTGCCAGCAGCGTAGGGACAGGGGGACAAGAGACCCAGTACTTC.

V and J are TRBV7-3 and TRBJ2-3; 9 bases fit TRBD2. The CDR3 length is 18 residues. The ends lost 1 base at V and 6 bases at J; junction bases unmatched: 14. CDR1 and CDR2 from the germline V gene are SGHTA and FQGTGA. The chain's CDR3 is CASSLIAPGAGGADTQYF. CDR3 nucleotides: TGTGCCAGCAGCTTAATTGCCCCGGGAGCGGGAGGAGCGGATACGCAGTATTTT. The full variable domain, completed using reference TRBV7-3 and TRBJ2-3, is GAGVSQTPSNKVTEKGKYVELRCDPISGHTALYWYRQSLGQGPEFLIYFQGTGAADDSGLPNDRFFAVRPEGSVSTLKIQRTERGDSAVYLCASSLIAPGAGGADTQYFGPGTRLTVL.

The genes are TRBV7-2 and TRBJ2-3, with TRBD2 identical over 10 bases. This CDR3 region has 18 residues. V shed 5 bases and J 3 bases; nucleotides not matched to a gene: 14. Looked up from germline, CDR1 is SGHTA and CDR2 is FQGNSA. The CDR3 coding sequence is TGTGCCAGCAGCAAGCTCCTTGCTAGCGGGAGAATGACAGATACGCAGTATTTT. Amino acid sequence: CASSKLLASGRMTDTQYF.

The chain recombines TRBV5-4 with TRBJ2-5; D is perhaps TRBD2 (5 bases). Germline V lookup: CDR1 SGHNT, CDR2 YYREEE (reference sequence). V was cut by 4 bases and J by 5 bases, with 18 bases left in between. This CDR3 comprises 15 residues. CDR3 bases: TGTGCCAGCAGCCTGGGTCCCACCAGAGGGGAGACCCAGTACTTC. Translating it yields CASSLGPTRGETQYF.

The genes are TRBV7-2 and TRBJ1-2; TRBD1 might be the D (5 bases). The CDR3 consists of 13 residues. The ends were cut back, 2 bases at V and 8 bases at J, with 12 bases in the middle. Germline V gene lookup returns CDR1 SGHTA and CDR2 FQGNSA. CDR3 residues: CASSLSQGWGYTF. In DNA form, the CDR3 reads TGTGCCAGCAGCTTATCCCAGGGCTGGGGCTACACCTTC.

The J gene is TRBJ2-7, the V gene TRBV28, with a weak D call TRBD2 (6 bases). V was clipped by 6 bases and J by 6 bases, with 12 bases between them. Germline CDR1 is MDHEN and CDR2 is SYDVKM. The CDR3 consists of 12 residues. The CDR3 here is CASSPRGGEQYF. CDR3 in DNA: TGTGCCAGCAGCCCCCGGGGAGGCGAGCAGTACTTC. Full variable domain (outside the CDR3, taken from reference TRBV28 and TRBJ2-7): DVKVTQSSRYLVKRTGEKVFLECVQDMDHENMFWYRQDPGLGLRLIYFSYDVKMKEKGDIPEGYSVSREKKERFSLILESASTNQTSMYLCASSPRGGEQYFGPGTRLTVT.

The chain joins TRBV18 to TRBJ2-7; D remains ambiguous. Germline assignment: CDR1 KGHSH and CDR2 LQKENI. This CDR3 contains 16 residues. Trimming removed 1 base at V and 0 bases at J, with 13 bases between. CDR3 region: CASSPRSEKNSYEQYF. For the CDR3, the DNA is TGTGCCAGCTCACCACGGTCAGAAAAAAACTCCTACGAGCAGTACTTC.

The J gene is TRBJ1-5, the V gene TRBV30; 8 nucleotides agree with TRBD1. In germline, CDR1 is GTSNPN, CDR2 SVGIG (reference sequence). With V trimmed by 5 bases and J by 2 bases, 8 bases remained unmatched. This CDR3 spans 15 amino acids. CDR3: CAWSTGVRGNQPQHF. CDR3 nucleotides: TGTGCCTGGTCGACAGGGGTTCGAGGCAATCAGCCCCAGCATTTT. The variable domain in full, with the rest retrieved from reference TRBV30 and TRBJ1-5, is SQTIHQWPATLVQPVGSPLSLECTVEGTSNPNLYWYRQAAGRGLQLLFYSVGIGQISSEVPQNLSASRPQDRQFILSSKKLLLSDSGFYLCAWSTGVRGNQPQHFGDGTRLSIL.

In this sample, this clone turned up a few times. CDR3: CASSQGQGFQPQHF. The CDR3 region has the DNA TGTGCCAGCAGCCAAGGCCAGGGGTTTCAGCCCCAGCATTTT. This sequence joins TRBV3-1 (or the pseudogene TRBV3-2) and TRBJ1-5, with a possible D match to TRBD1 (6 bases). The CDR3 is 14 amino acids. Germline V gene data show CDR1 as LGHDT and CDR2 as YNNKEL (reference sequence). Trimming took 1 base from V and 6 from J, leaving 10 bases between them.

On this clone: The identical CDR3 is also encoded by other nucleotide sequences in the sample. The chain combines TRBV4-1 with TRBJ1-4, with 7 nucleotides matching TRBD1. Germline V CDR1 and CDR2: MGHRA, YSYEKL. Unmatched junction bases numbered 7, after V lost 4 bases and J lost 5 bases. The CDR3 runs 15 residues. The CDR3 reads CASSPTGALNEKLFF. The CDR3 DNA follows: TGCGCCAGCAGCCCCACAGGGGCGCTAAATGAAAAACTGTTTTTT.

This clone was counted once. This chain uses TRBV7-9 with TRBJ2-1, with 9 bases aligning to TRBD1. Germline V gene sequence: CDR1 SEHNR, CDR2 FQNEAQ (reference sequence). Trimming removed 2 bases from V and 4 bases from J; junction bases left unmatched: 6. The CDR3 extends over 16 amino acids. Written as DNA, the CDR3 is TGTGCCAGCAGCTTACCGCCGGGACAGGGATACAATGAGCAGTTCTTC. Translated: CASSLPPGQGYNEQFF. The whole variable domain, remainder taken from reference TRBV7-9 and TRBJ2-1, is DTGVSQNPRHKITKRGQNVTFRCDPISEHNRLYWYRQTLGQGPEFLTYFQNEAQLEKSRLLSDRFSAERPKGSFSTLEIQRTEQGDSAMYLCASSLPPGQGYNEQFFGPGTRLTVL.

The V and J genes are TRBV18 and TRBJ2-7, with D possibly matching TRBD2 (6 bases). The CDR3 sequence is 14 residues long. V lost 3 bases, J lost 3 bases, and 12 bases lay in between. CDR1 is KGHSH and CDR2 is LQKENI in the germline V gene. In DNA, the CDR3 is TGTGCCAGCTCACCGAATGCGCGGGACTACGAGCAGTACTTC. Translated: CASSPNARDYEQYF.

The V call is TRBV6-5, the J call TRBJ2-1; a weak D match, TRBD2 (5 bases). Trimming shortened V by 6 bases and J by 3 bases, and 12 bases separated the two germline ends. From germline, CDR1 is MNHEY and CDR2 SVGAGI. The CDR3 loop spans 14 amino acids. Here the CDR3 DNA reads TGTGCCAGCAGGCCCGGGGTTGTCTACAATGAGCAGTTCTTC. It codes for CASRPGVVYNEQFF.

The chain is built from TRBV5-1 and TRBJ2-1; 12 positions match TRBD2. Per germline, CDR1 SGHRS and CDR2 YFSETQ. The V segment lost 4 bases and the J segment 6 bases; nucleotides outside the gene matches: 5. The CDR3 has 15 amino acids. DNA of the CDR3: TGCGCCAGCAGCAAGACTAGCGGGAGAGGCAATGAGCAGTTCTTC. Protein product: CASSKTSGRGNEQFF. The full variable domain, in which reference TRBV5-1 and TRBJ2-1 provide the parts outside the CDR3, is KAGVTQTPRYLIKTRGQQVTLSCSPISGHRSVSWYQQTPGQGLQFLFEYFSETQRNKGNFPGRFSGRQFSNSRSEMNVSTLELGDSALYLCASSKTSGRGNEQFFGPGTRLTVL.

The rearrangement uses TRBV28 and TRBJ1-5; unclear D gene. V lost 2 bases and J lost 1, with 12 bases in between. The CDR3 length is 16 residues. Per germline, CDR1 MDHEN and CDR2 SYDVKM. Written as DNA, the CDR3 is TGTGCCAGCAGTTTAAACCGGGGAGGAAGCAATCAGCCCCAGCATTTT. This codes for CASSLNRGGSNQPQHF.

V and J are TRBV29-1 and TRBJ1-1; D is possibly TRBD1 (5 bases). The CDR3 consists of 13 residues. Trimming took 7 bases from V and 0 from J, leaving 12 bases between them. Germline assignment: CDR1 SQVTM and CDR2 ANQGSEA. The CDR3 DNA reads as TGCAGCGGTCGACAGTTAATGAACACTGAAGCTTTCTTT. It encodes CSGRQLMNTEAFF.

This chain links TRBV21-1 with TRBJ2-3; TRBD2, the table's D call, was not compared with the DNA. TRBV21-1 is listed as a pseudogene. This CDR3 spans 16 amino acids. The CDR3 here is CASGSKRPVGTDTQYF. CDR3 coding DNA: TGTGCCAGCGGATCTAAGCGACCGGTGGGCACAGATACGCAGTATTTT.

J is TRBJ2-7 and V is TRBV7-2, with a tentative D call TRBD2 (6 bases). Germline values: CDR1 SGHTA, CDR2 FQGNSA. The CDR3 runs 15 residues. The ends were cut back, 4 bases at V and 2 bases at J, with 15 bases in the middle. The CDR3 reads CASSSRGLATYEQYF. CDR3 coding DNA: TGTGCCAGCAGCTCGAGGGGCCTAGCGACCTACGAGCAGTACTTC.

The CDR3 DNA reads TGCGCCAGCAGCCAAAGAGGCGGACAGGGCAGAGATACGCAGTATTTT. Amino acid sequence: CASSQRGGQGRDTQYF. V usage is TRBV4-1 and J usage is TRBJ2-3, with 8 bases matching TRBD1. Trimming at V came to 2 bases and at J to 5 bases, leaving 9 bases not matched to a gene. CDR3 length equals 16 residues. In germline, CDR1 is MGHRA, CDR2 YSYEKL.

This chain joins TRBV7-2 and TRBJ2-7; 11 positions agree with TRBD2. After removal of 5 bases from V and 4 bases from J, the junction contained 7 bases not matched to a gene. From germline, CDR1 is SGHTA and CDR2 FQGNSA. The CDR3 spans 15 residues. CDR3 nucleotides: TGTGCCAGCAGCACCGTAGGACTAGCGGGTTACGAGCAGTACTTC. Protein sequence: CASSTVGLAGYEQYF.

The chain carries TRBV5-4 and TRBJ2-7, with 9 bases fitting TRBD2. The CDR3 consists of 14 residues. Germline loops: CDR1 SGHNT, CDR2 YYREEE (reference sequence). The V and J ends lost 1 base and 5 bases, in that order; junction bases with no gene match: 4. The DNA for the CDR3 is TGTGCCAGCAGCTTGAAGGTAGCGGGGGACGAGCAGTACTTC. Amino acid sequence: CASSLKVAGDEQYF.

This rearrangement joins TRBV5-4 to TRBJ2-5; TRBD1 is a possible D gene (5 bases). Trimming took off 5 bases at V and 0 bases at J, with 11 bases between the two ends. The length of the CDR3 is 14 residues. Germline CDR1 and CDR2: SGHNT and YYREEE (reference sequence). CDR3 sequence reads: CASRQTVDQETQYF. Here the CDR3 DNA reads TGTGCCAGCAGGCAGACAGTCGACCAAGAGACCCAGTACTTC.

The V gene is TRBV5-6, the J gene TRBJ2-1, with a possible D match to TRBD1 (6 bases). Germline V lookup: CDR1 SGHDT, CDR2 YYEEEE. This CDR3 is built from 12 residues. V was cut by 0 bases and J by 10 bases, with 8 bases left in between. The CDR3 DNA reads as TGTGCCAGCAGCTTGGACAGGGAAGAGCAGTTCTTC. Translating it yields CASSLDREEQFF.

In DNA, the CDR3 is TGTGCCAGCAGTGAAGCGGGACTAGCGGGCAACACCGGGGAGCTGTTTTTT. It encodes CASSEAGLAGNTGELFF. The chain employs TRBV2 and TRBJ2-2; 12 bases are shared with TRBD2. There are 17 residues in the CDR3. V shed 0 bases, J shed 2 bases, and the junction held 1 base outside the gene matches. The germline V gene encodes CDR1 SNHLY and CDR2 FYNNEI.

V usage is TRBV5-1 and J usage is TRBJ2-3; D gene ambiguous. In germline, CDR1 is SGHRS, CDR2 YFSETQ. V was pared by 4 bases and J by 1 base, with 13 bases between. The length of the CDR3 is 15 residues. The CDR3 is CASSVVEVRTDTQYF. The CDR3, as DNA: TGCGCCAGCAGCGTTGTAGAGGTTCGCACAGATACGCAGTATTTT. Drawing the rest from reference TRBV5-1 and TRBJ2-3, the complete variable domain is KAGVTQTPRYLIKTRGQQVTLSCSPISGHRSVSWYQQTPGQGLQFLFEYFSETQRNKGNFPGRFSGRQFSNSRSEMNVSTLELGDSALYLCASSVVEVRTDTQYFGPGTRLTVL.

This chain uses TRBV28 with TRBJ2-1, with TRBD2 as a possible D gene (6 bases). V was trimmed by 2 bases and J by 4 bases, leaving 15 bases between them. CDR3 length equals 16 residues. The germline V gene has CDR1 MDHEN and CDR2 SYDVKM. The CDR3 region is CASSLGQRGTYNEQFF. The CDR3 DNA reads TGTGCCAGCAGTTTAGGTCAGAGAGGGACTTACAATGAGCAGTTCTTC. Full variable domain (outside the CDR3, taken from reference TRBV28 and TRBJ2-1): DVKVTQSSRYLVKRTGEKVFLECVQDMDHENMFWYRQDPGLGLRLIYFSYDVKMKEKGDIPEGYSVSREKKERFSLILESASTNQTSMYLCASSLGQRGTYNEQFFGPGTRLTVL.

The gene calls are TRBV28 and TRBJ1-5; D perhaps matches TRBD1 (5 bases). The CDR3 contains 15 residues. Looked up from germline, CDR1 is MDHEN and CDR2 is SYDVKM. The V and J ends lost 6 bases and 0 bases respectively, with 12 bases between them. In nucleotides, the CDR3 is TGTGCCAGCAGGCCGGGGGGAGGTAGCAATCAGCCCCAGCATTTT. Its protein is CASRPGGGSNQPQHF.